This T cell receptor beta chain was sequenced during a study of shared clonotypes between healthy human individuals. Repertoires were generated with immunoSEQ multiplex PCR, while TCRdb's copy carries only in-frame clones and drops some. The sample shows around 1.6 million clones, roughly 98% of them seen only once. Whole-study findings and limits: Large sequencing depth failed to make sorted-subset sequencing complete, rarefaction showed. A few donors showed sharing of about 4.7% of naive CD4 clonotypes. Unshared clonotypes carried lower generation probabilities than those common to all four donors. What limited the represented genetic and exposure-history diversity was the small number of donors.

A remark on this clone: What it binds is not known.

Sequencing input: naive CD4+ T cells sorted from blood. Subset of the sample: CD45RA+ positively selected. The sequence derives from a man aged 25 to 40 in good health.

CDR3 in amino acids: CASSAGYEQFF. Written as DNA, the CDR3 is TGCGCCAGCAGCGCAGGGTACGAGCAGTTCTTC. The V and J genes are TRBV10-1 and TRBJ2-1, with a possible D match to TRBD1 (5 bases). CDR1 WNHNN and CDR2 SYGVQD come from the germline V gene (reference sequence). V lost 6 bases and J lost 10, with 10 bases in between. This CDR3 has 11 amino acids.